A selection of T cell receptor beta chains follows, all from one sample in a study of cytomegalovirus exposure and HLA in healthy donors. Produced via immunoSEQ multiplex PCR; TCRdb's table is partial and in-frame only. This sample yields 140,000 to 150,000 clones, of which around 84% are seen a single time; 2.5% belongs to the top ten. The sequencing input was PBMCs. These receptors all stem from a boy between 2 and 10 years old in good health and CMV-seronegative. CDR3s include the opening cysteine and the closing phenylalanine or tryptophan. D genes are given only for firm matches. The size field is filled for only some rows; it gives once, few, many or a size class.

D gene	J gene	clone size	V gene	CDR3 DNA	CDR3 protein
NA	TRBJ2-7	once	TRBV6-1	TGTGCCAGCGGTCAGGGTGGTCCCTACGAGCAGTACTTC	CASGQGGPYEQYF
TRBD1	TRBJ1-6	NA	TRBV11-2	TGTGCCAGCAGCTTAGGACTTAGGGGACAGGGTAATTCACCCCTCCACTTT	CASSLGLRGQGNSPLHF
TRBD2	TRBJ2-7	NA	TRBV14	TGTGCCAGCAGCCAACTTAGCGGGAGAGGGTTCGAGCAGTACTTC	CASSQLSGRGFEQYF
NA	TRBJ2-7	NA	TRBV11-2	TGTGCCAGCAGCTTATTCTACTTGTCTAGCACCTACGAGCAGTACTTC	CASSLFYLSSTYEQYF
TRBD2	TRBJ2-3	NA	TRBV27	TGTGCCAGCAGTATACGACTTCGGACTAGCGGGAGTTGGACAGATACGCAGTATTTT	CASSIRLRTSGSWTDTQYF
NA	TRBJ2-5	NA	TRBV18	TGTGCCAGCTCACAACTCGGGGAAAGCCAAGAGACCCAGTACTTC	CASSQLGESQETQYF
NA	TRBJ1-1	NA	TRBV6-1	TGTGCCAGCAGGAAGAAGACAGAAAACACTGAAGCTTTCTTT	CASRKKTENTEAFF
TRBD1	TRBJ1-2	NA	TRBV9	TGTGCCAGCAGCGTAGAAACAGGGGGCTTCCGTGGCTACACCTTC	CASSVETGGFRGYTF
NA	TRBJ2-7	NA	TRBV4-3	TGCGCCAGCAGCCAATTTTCCGCGGCTAGCGCGACCTACGAGCAGTACTTC	CASSQFSAASATYEQYF
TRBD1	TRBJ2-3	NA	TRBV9	TGTGCCAGCAGCGCTGGACAGGGGCGCGGTCGCACAGATACGCAGTATTTT	CASSAGQGRGRTDTQYF
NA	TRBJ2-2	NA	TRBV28	TGTGCCAGCAGTTTGAGGTCAGGGGGGCCCGGGGAGCTGTTTTTT	CASSLRSGGPGELFF
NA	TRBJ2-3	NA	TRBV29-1	TGCAGCGTATACAACCGGACAGCAAGCACAGATACGCAGTATTTT	CSVYNRTASTDTQYF
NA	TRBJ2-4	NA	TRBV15	TGTGCCACCAGCCGAACTTCGGGGAATGGCAAAAACATTCAGTACTTC	CATSRTSGNGKNIQYF
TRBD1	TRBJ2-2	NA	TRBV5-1	TGCGCCAGCAGCTTGGAGGGGACAGGTCGGACCGGGGAGCTGTTTTTT	CASSLEGTGRTGELFF
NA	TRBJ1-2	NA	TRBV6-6	TGTGCCAGCAGTTACAATCGTGGGACACAACACTATGGCTACACCTTC	CASSYNRGTQHYGYTF
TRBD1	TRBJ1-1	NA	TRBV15	TGTGCCACCGGACGATACGGGACAGGGGACACTGAAGCTTTCTTT	CATGRYGTGDTEAFF
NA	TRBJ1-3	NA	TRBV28	TGTGCCAGCAGGGGGGACAACTACTCTGGAAACACCATATATTTT	CASRGDNYSGNTIYF
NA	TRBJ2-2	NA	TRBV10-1	TGCGCCAGCAGTGAGTCGACGTTTGGCTCTAGCGTGTTCACCGGGGAGCTGTTTTTT	CASSESTFGSSVFTGELFF